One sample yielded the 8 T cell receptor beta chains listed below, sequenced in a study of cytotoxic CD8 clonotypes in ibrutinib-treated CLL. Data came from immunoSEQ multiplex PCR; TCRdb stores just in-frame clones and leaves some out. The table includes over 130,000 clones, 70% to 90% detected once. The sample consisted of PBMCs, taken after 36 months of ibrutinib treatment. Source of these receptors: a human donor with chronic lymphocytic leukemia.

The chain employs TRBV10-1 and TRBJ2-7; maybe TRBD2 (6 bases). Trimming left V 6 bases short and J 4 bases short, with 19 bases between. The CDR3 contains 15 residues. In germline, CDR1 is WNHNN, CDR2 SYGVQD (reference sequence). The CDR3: CASSDAQTSRYEQYF. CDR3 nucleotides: TGCGCCAGCAGCGACGCTCAGACTAGTAGGTACGAGCAGTACTTC.

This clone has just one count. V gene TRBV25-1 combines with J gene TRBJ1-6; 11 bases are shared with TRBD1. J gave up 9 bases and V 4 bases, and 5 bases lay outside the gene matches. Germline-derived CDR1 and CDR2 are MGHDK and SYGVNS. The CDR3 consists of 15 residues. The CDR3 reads CASSGDRGAGSPLHF. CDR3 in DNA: TGTGCCAGCAGTGGGGACAGGGGGGCTGGTTCACCCCTCCACTTT.

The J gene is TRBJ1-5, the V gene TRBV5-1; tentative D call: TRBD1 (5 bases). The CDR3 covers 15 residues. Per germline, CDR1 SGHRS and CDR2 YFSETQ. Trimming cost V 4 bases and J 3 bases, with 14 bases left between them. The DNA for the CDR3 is TGCGCCAGCAGCCTTGGGGGTACTGACAATCAGCCCCAGCATTTT. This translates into CASSLGGTDNQPQHF.

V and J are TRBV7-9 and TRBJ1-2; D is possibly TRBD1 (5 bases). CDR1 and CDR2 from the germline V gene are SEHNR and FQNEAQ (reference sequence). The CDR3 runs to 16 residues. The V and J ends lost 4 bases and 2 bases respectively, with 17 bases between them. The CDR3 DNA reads TGTGCCAGCAGCTCGTGGCGAAGGGGCGAAAACTATGGCTACACCTTC. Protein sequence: CASSSWRRGENYGYTF.

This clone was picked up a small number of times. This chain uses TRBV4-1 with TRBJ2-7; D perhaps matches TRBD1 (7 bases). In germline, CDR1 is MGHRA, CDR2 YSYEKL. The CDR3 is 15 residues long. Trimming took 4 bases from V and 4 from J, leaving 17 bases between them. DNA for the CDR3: TGCGCCAGCAGCCGGGGCGGGACAGCCCGATACGAGCAGTACTTC. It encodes CASSRGGTARYEQYF.

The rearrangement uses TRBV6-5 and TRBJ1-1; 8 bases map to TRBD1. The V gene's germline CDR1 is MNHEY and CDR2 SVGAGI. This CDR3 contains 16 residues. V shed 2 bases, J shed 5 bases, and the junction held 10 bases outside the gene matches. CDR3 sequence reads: CASSYTKTGEKTEAFF. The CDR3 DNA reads TGTGCCAGCAGTTACACCAAGACAGGGGAGAAGACTGAAGCTTTCTTT.

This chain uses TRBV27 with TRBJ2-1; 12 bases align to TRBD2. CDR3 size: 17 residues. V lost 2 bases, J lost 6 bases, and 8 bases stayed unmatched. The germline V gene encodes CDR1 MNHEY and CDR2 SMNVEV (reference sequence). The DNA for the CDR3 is TGTGCCAGCAGTTTAAGACTAGCGGGAGTCAGGGTCAATGAGCAGTTCTTC. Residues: CASSLRLAGVRVNEQFF.

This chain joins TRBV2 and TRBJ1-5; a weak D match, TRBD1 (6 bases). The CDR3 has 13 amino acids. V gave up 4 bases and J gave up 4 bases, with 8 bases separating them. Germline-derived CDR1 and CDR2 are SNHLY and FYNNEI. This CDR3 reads CASSARGNQPQHF. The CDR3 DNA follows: TGTGCCAGCAGTGCCAGGGGTAATCAGCCCCAGCATTTT. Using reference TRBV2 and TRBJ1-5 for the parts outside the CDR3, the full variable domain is EPEVTQTPSHQVTQMGQEVILRCVPISNHLYFYWYRQILGQKVEFLVSFYNNEISEKSEIFDDQFSVERPDGSNFTLKIRSTKLEDSAMYFCASSARGNQPQHFGDGTRLSIL.